The sequence of this TCR beta chain was determined in a study of blood T cells in healthy people across ages. Findings of the study overall: Whereas aged donors had fewer naive CD4+ cells, long-lived donors had more of them and higher diversity.

Combining a sample-barcoded 5' primer with a J-beta primer mix, a second PCR ran for roughly 7 to 12 cycles. A minimum of 2.5 million CDR3-containing paired-end reads was obtained for each sample. TCRdb itself ran the 5' RACE reads through MiXCR, one entry per CDR3 protein. The sample lists 730,000 or so distinct CDR3 sequences, roughly 43% occurring once. For every donor, a draw yielded approximately 9.9 milliliters of peripheral blood. The germline CDR1 and CDR2 sequences are MGHRA and YSYEKL. CDR3 length equals 14 residues. With respect to this clonotype: Its antigen is not identified. Germline and junction disagree at one end, which may indicate a read error.

The specimen sequenced was blood. The chain couples TRBV4-1 to TRBJ2-7; the match to TRBD1 covers 12 bases. This TCR was sampled from a woman aged 60 to 75 in good health. CDR3 bases: TGCGCCAGTAGCCGGGGGACAGGGGGCTTCGAGCAGTACTTC. Its translation: CASSRGTGGFEQYF.